A selection of T cell receptor beta chains follows, all from one sample in a study of cytomegalovirus exposure and HLA in healthy donors. Method: immunoSEQ multiplex PCR; TCRdb's copy keeps in-frame clones and lacks some. In the table there are 150,000 to 200,000 clones, around four fifths of which are singletons. Source material: PBMCs. The receptors here all came from a boy under 10 years old in good health and CMV-seronegative. The CDR3 runs from the conserved cysteine through the conserved F or W. The D gene is left open where the match is weak. Only part of the rows carry a size: once, few, many, or a class if the clone is expanded.

NA	NA	TRBJ2-1	TRBV30	CAWSGSSYNEQFF	TGTGCCTGGAGTGGTAGCTCCTACAATGAGCAGTTCTTC
NA	NA	TRBJ1-2	TRBV19	CASSFTQGNYGYTF	TGTGCCAGTAGTTTTACACAGGGAAACTATGGCTACACCTTC
few	TRBD2	TRBJ2-1	TRBV6-5	CAISDGGSYNEQFF	TGTGCCATCAGTGACGGCGGGAGCTACAATGAGCAGTTCTTC
NA	TRBD2	TRBJ2-1	TRBV30	CAWMGLAGGGDEQFF	TGTGCCTGGATGGGTCTAGCGGGAGGGGGGGATGAGCAGTTCTTC
NA	NA	TRBJ1-5	TRBV19	CASTPQGNPNQPQHF	TGTGCCAGTACCCCACAGGGTAACCCAAATCAGCCCCAGCATTTT
NA	NA	TRBJ1-2	TRBV7-2	CASSYRDTPITF	TGTGCCAGCAGCTACCGGGACACTCCTATTACCTTC
NA	TRBD1	TRBJ2-3	TRBV30	CAWDRGMGTDTQYF	TGTGCCTGGGACAGGGGAATGGGCACAGATACGCAGTATTTT
once	NA	TRBJ1-2	TRBV14	CASSQQPDMGGYTF	TGTGCCAGCAGCCAACAACCCGACATGGGTGGCTACACCTTC
once	NA	TRBJ2-3	TRBV6-6	CASSYSDNTDTQYF	TGTGCCAGCAGTTACTCGGACAACACAGATACGCAGTATTTT
NA	TRBD2	TRBJ2-7	TRBV27	CASSLGLAGDEQYF	TGTGCCAGCAGTTTGGGACTAGCGGGAGACGAGCAGTACTTC
NA	NA	TRBJ2-3	TRBV6-5	CASSYSGGVGADTQYF	TGTGCCAGCAGTTACTCGGGGGGAGTGGGTGCAGATACGCAGTATTTT
NA	NA	TRBJ2-1	TRBV29-1	CSVGRQRAGEQFF	TGCAGCGTTGGTCGCCAGCGGGCGGGTGAGCAGTTCTTC
NA	NA	TRBJ1-3	TRBV19	CASSLTGSTGNTIYF	TGTGCCAGTAGTCTTACCGGGAGCACTGGAAACACCATATATTTT
NA	TRBD2	TRBJ2-5	TRBV9	CASSVGSGIMETQYF	TGTGCCAGCAGCGTAGGTAGCGGGATTATGGAGACCCAGTACTTC
once	NA	TRBJ2-1	TRBV5-4	CASSFPNYNEQFF	TGTGCCAGCAGCTTCCCTAATTACAATGAGCAGTTCTTC
NA	TRBD1	TRBJ1-3	TRBV7-2	CASSLQGAGNTIYF	TGTGCCAGCAGCCTTCAGGGGGCCGGAAACACCATATATTTT
NA	TRBD1	TRBJ1-2	TRBV6-5	CASSFQGDLGYGYTF	TGTGCCAGCAGTTTCCAGGGGGACTTAGGCTATGGCTACACCTTC
NA	NA	TRBJ2-1	TRBV6-6	CASGLGNEQFF	TGTGCCAGCGGACTGGGTAATGAGCAGTTCTTC
NA	NA	TRBJ2-3	TRBV11-2	CASSSVRGWVTQYF	TGTGCCAGCAGTTCTGTCCGCGGGTGGGTTACGCAGTATTTT
NA	TRBD2	TRBJ2-2	TRBV7-8	CASSSTSGSNTGELFF	TGTGCCAGCAGCTCTACGAGCGGGAGTAACACCGGGGAGCTGTTTTTT
NA	TRBD2	TRBJ2-1	TRBV10-3	CAISETWTSPTNEQFF	TGTGCCATCAGTGAGACATGGACTAGCCCAACGAATGAGCAGTTCTTC
NA	NA	TRBJ2-1	TRBV4-1	CASSQEWPGIYNEQFF	TGCGCCAGCAGCCAAGAGTGGCCTGGCATCTACAATGAGCAGTTCTTC
few	NA	TRBJ1-2	TRBV18	CASSPGRERNYGYTF	TGTGCCAGCTCACCAGGGAGGGAGAGGAACTATGGCTACACCTTC
NA	TRBD1	TRBJ1-2	TRBV5-4	CASSSGQNYGYTF	TGTGCCAGCAGCTCGGGACAGAACTATGGCTACACCTTC
NA	TRBD1	TRBJ1-1	TRBV5-1	CASSSDRGRTEAFF	TGCGCCAGCAGCTCGGACAGGGGGAGGACTGAAGCTTTCTTT
NA	TRBD1	TRBJ1-2	TRBV30	CAWNPGQGPYGYTF	TGTGCCTGGAATCCGGGACAGGGGCCCTATGGCTACACCTTC
NA	NA	TRBJ2-1	TRBV7-9	CASSLSRDEQFF	TGTGCCAGCAGCTTAAGCCGGGATGAGCAGTTCTTC
few	TRBD1	TRBJ1-2	TRBV10-3	CAISDRTGGNGYTF	TGTGCCATCAGTGACAGGACAGGGGGCAATGGCTACACCTTC
NA	NA	TRBJ2-2	TRBV27	CASSLRGGRYTGELFF	TGTGCCAGCAGTTTAAGAGGGGGACGCTACACCGGGGAGCTGTTTTTT
NA	TRBD1	TRBJ1-6	TRBV14	CASSMDRGNSPLHF	TGTGCCAGCAGCATGGACAGGGGAAATTCACCCCTCCACTTT
NA	TRBD1	TRBJ2-1	TRBV7-9	CASNPQGDNEQFF	TGTGCCTCTAATCCACAGGGGGACAATGAGCAGTTCTTC
NA	NA	TRBJ2-5	TRBV5-4	CASSGHPEETQYF	TGTGCCAGCAGCGGACACCCTGAAGAGACCCAGTACTTC
NA	NA	TRBJ1-2	TRBV2	CASRDLSTALDGYTF	TGTGCCAGCAGGGATCTCTCGACAGCCCTGGACGGCTACACCTTC
NA	TRBD1	TRBJ2-3	TRBV5-1	CASSDRGGTDTQYF	TGCGCCAGCAGCGACAGGGGTGGCACAGATACGCAGTATTTT
NA	NA	TRBJ2-1	TRBV19	CASSISISEQFF	TGTGCCAGTAGTATCAGTATAAGTGAGCAGTTCTTC
NA	TRBD2	TRBJ2-5	TRBV6-5	CASSYSTGLGQETQYF	TGTGCCAGCAGTTACTCGACGGGACTAGGTCAGGAGACCCAGTACTTC
NA	NA	TRBJ2-5	TRBV7-3	CASSLIRQGNQETQYF	TGTGCCAGCAGCTTAATAAGGCAGGGGAACCAAGAGACCCAGTACTTC
NA	TRBD2	TRBJ2-7	TRBV7-2	CASSLGLAGGGYEQYF	TGTGCCAGCAGCTTAGGGCTAGCGGGAGGGGGGTACGAGCAGTACTTC